This T cell receptor beta chain was observed in a study of monozygotic twins with inflammatory bowel disease. For every sample, eight separate reactions were used to make cDNA. Using the 5' RACE reads, TCRdb records one entry per CDR3 protein without DNA. Listed are about 450,000 distinct CDR3 sequences; approximately 2.4% falls within the top ten. The CDR3 loop spans 14 amino acids. The germline CDR1 and CDR2 sequences are SGHTA and FQGNSA. The specimen sequenced was blood. The source is a human donor with ulcerative colitis or Crohn's disease, or a healthy co-twin of an affected twin (not recorded which). The J gene is TRBJ1-2, the V gene TRBV7-2; as DNA is missing, the TRBD1 call by TCRdb cannot be tested. CDR3: CASTPDSVNYGYTF.